This T cell receptor (beta chain) was identified in a study of control samples from healthy donors and cancer patients. Profiling relied on immunoSEQ multiplex PCR, and the TCRdb table lists in-frame clones only, not all of them. The sample lists 150,000 to 190,000 clones, over 90% occurring once. This CDR3 region has 12 residues. Trimming removed 7 bases at V and 3 bases at J, with 9 bases between. In germline, CDR1 is SGHAT, CDR2 FQNNGV. This clonotype was sampled from a man aged 45-65 years in good health. V gene TRBV11-2 combines with J gene TRBJ2-5, with a weak D call TRBD1 (6 bases). Sequenced: blood. CDR3 amino acids: CASTRQEETQYF. The CDR3 DNA sequence: TGTGCCAGCACCCGACAGGAAGAGACCCAGTACTTC.